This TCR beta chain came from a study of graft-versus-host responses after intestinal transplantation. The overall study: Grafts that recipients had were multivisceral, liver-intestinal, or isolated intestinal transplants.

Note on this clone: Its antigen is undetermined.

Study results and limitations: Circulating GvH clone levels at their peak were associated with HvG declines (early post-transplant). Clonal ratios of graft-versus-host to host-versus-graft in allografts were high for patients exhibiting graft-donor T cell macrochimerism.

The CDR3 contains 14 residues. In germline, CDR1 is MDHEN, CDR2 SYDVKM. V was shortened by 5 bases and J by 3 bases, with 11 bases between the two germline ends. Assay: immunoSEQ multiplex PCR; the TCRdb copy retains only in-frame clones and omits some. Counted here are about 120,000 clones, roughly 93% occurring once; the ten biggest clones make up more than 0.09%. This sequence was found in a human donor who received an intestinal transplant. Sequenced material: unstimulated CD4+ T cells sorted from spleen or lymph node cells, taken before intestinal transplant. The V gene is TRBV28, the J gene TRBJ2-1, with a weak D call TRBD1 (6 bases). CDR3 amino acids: CASSDRIHYNEQFF. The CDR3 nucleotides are TGTGCCAGCAGTGACAGGATCCACTACAATGAGCAGTTCTTC.